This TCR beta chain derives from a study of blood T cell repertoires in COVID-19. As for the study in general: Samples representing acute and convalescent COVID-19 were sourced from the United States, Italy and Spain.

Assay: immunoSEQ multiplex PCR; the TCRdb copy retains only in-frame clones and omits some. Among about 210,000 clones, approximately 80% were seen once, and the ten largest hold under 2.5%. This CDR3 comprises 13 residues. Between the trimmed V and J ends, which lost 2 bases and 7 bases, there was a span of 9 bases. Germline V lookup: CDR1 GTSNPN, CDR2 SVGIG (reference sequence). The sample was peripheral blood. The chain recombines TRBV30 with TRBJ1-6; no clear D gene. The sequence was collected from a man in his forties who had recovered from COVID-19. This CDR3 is CAWSNQANSPLHF. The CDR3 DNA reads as TGTGCCTGGAGTAACCAGGCCAATTCACCCCTCCACTTT.